A single sample gave rise to the 17 T cell receptor beta chains below, sequenced in a study of cytomegalovirus exposure and HLA in healthy donors. Some clones are missing from TCRdb's copy, which holds only in-frame ones; the method was immunoSEQ multiplex PCR. The repertoire consists of roughly 100,000 clones, with 88% occurring once and the leading ten covering 1.5% to 2%. Sequencing was carried out using PBMCs. These receptors all come from a woman younger than 30 in good health and CMV-seropositive.

With regard to this clone: One junction end disagrees with the germline gene, perhaps due to a read error. The V and J genes are TRBV19 and TRBJ2-1; 10 bases are shared with TRBD1. The CDR3 covers 17 residues. Germline values: CDR1 LNHDA, CDR2 SQIVND (reference sequence). CDR3 residues: CASSIDLRDRGGGVPLF. The CDR3 DNA sequence: TGTGCCAGTAGTATAGACCTGCGGGACAGGGGCGGGGGTGTACCGCTCTTC. The full variable domain, completed using reference TRBV19 and TRBJ2-1, is DGGITQSPKYLFRKEGQNVTLSCEQNLNHDAMYWYRQDPGQGLRLIYYSQIVNDFQKGDIAEGYSVSREKKESFPLTVTSAQKNPTAFYLCASSIDLRDRGGGVPLFGPGTRLTVL.

The V gene is TRBV2, the J gene TRBJ2-5, with 9 bases aligning to TRBD2. Germline V CDR1 and CDR2: SNHLY, FYNNEI. Germline trimming cut 6 bases from V and 5 bases from J; bases unmatched to any gene: 10. The length of the CDR3 is 15 residues. CDR3 residues: CASRAGSGGMETQYF. CDR3 coding DNA: TGTGCCAGCAGAGCAGGGAGCGGGGGGATGGAGACCCAGTACTTC. Full variable domain (outside the CDR3, taken from reference TRBV2 and TRBJ2-5): EPEVTQTPSHQVTQMGQEVILRCVPISNHLYFYWYRQILGQKVEFLVSFYNNEISEKSEIFDDQFSVERPDGSNFTLKIRSTKLEDSAMYFCASRAGSGGMETQYFGPGTRLLVL.

The chain is built from TRBV14 and TRBJ2-7; TRBD2 is a possible D gene (5 bases). The CDR3 has 15 amino acids. Germline V lookup: CDR1 SGHDN, CDR2 FVKESK. Trimming left V 3 bases short and J 2 bases short, with 14 bases between. The CDR3 loop reads CASSQRTGRAYEQYF. CDR3 in DNA: TGTGCCAGCAGCCAGAGGACGGGGAGAGCCTACGAGCAGTACTTC.

This sequence joins TRBV28 and TRBJ2-3; tentative D call: TRBD1 (6 bases). Germline CDR1 and CDR2: MDHEN and SYDVKM. The CDR3 consists of 18 residues. Trimming removed 5 bases from V and 5 bases from J, with 26 bases in between. CDR3 in amino acids: CASSLRLGRTAREDTQYF. The DNA of the CDR3 is TGTGCCAGCAGTCTTAGGCTTGGGCGGACAGCACGTGAAGATACGCAGTATTTT.

The chain is built from TRBV29-1 and TRBJ1-5; the match to TRBD1 covers 9 bases. Unmatched junction bases numbered 7, after V lost 8 bases and J lost 2 bases. The germline V gene has CDR1 SQVTM and CDR2 ANQGSEA. There are 14 residues in the CDR3. The CDR3 region is CSRTGGICNQPQHF. Written as DNA, the CDR3 is TGCAGCCGCACAGGGGGCATATGCAATCAGCCCCAGCATTTT.

The CDR3 DNA sequence: TGTGCCAGCACCTCGGGCGGGACAGCGATTAATGAAAAACTGTTTTTT. This gives the protein CASTSGGTAINEKLFF. The chain joins TRBV5-4 to TRBJ1-4; 7 nucleotides agree with TRBD1. Germline CDR1 is SGHNT and CDR2 is YYREEE (reference sequence). The CDR3 is made up of 16 amino acids. The J segment lost 4 bases and the V segment lost 6 bases, leaving 12 bases of the junction unmatched. Supplemented by reference TRBV5-4 and TRBJ1-4, the full variable domain reads ETGVTQSPTHLIKTRGQQVTLRCSSQSGHNTVSWYQQALGQGPQFIFQYYREEENGRGNFPPRFSGLQFPNYSSELNVNALELDDSALYLCASTSGGTAINEKLFFGSGTQLSVL.

V is TRBV10-3 and J is TRBJ1-6; 7 nucleotides line up with TRBD1. J was trimmed by 7 bases and V by 6 bases; bases with no gene match: 0. Germline CDR1 and CDR2: ENHRY and SYGVKD. This CDR3 contains 12 residues. The CDR3 protein is CAIRTGNSPLHF. CDR3 DNA: TGTGCCATCAGGACAGGGAATTCACCCCTCCACTTT.

The V gene is TRBV2, the J gene TRBJ2-7; 7 bases are shared with TRBD2. V lost 4 bases to trimming and J lost 7 bases; unmatched junction nucleotides: 13. Per the germline V gene, CDR1 is SNHLY and CDR2 is FYNNEI. The CDR3 loop spans 15 amino acids. The CDR3 DNA follows: TGTGCCAGCAGTGGGGGCGGGGGATTAGTTCGGGAGCAGTACTTC. Its translation: CASSGGGGLVREQYF.

The rearrangement joins TRBV28 to TRBJ1-3; D unclear. The CDR3 length is 15 residues. V shed 7 bases and J shed 0 bases, with 13 bases lying between them. Germline CDR1 MDHEN, CDR2 SYDVKM. The CDR3 region is CASTEPKSSGNTIYF. The CDR3 DNA reads TGTGCCAGCACCGAGCCAAAAAGCTCTGGAAACACCATATATTTT.

This clone appeared a few times. The rearrangement joins TRBV19 to TRBJ1-1; no reliable D call. Germline CDR1 is LNHDA and CDR2 is SQIVND (reference sequence). The length of the CDR3 is 15 residues. V was shortened by 3 bases and J by 0 bases, with 11 bases between the two germline ends. In nucleotides, the CDR3 is TGTGCCAGTAGTATGGGCGGAGGTATGAACACTGAAGCTTTCTTT. This encodes CASSMGGGMNTEAFF.

V and J are TRBV21-1 and TRBJ1-3. TRBV21-1 is an annotated pseudogene. The CDR3 has 17 amino acids. CDR3 DNA sequence: TGTGCCAGCAGCAAAGAAAGCGGTAGTGATGTCGGAAACACCATATATTTT. Its protein is CASSKESGSDVGNTIYF.

The chain joins TRBV19 to TRBJ2-3, with 8 bases aligning to TRBD1. There are 14 residues in the CDR3. Germline CDR1 LNHDA, CDR2 SQIVND (reference sequence). The V and J ends lost 10 bases and 0 bases, in that order; junction bases with no gene match: 6. CDR3 sequence reads: CAIATGASTDTQYF. In DNA, the CDR3 is TGTGCCATCGCGACAGGGGCTAGCACAGATACGCAGTATTTT.

This chain links TRBV29-1 with TRBJ1-2; no reliable D call. V lost 2 bases, J lost 10 bases, and 14 bases lay in between. CDR3 length: 12 amino acids. Germline V gives CDR1 SQVTM, CDR2 ANQGSEA. The DNA for the CDR3 is TGCAGCGTTGAAACGACTTATCTCCCCTACACCTTC. It is translated as CSVETTYLPYTF. Variable domain in full (rest from reference TRBV29-1 and TRBJ1-2): SAVISQKPSRDICQRGTSLTIQCQVDSQVTMMFWYRQQPGQSLTLIATANQGSEATYESGFVIDKFPISRPNLTFSTLTVSNMSPEDSSIYLCSVETTYLPYTFGSGTRLTVV.

The rearrangement uses TRBV5-1 and TRBJ2-1; 9 bases agree with TRBD1. Germline V CDR1 and CDR2: SGHRS, YFSETQ. Trimming cost V 0 bases and J 7 bases; bases outside gene matches: 5. The CDR3 loop spans 15 amino acids. CDR3 nucleotide sequence: TGCGCCAGCAGCTTGGGGGGACAGGGTTTGAATGAGCAGTTCTTC. The encoded protein is CASSLGGQGLNEQFF.

The chain uses TRBV9 and TRBJ2-5; 7 bases map to TRBD2. There are 13 residues in the CDR3. CDR1 SGDLS and CDR2 YYNGEE come from the germline V gene. Trimming took 1 base from V and 3 from J; bases not matched to a gene: 0. The CDR3 loop reads CASSVLAEETQYF. The CDR3 DNA reads as TGTGCCAGCAGCGTACTAGCGGAAGAGACCCAGTACTTC.

In DNA form, the CDR3 reads TGCGCCAGCAGCCAAGATTGGCCCGCCACAGATACGCAGTATTTT. Translation gives CASSQDWPATDTQYF. The V gene is TRBV4-3, the J gene TRBJ2-3; no clear D. This CDR3 spans 15 amino acids. Germline V gene lookup returns CDR1 LGHNA and CDR2 YSLEER. V gave up 0 bases and J gave up 2 bases, with 9 bases separating them.

The chain links TRBV28 to TRBJ2-7, with 10 bases identical to TRBD2. The CDR3 contains 15 residues. V trimming: 6 bases; J trimming: 0 bases; junction bases outside the gene matches: 5. Germline CDR1 MDHEN, CDR2 SYDVKM. CDR3 residues: CASRTLAGASYEQYF. The CDR3 DNA follows: TGTGCCAGCAGAACCCTAGCGGGGGCCTCCTACGAGCAGTACTTC.